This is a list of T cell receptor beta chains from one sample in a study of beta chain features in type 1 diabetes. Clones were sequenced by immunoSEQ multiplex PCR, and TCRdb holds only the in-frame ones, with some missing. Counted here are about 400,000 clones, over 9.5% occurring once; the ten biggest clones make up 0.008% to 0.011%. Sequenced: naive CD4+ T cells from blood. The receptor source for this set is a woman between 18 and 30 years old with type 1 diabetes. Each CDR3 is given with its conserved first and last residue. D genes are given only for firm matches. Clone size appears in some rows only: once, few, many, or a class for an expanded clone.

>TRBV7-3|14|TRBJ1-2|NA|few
TGTGCCAGCAGCGAAAGCCCCGACAGCTATGGCTACACCTTC
CASSESPDSYGYTF
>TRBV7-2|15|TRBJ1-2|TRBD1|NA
TGTGCCAGCAGCATGTTACGTCGGGACAGGGGAGGCTACACCTTC
CASSMLRRDRGGYTF
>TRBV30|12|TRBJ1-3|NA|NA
TGTGCGTCAGCGAACTCTGGAAACACCATATATTTT
CASANSGNTIYF
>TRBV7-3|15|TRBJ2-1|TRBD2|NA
TGTGCCAGCAGTCCTAGCGGGTATTCCTACAATGAGCAGTTCTTC
CASSPSGYSYNEQFF
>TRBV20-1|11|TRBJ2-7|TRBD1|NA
TGCAGTGCTAAGCCCCGACAGGGGGAGTACTTC
CSAKPRQGEYF
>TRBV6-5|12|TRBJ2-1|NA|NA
TGTGCCAGCAGTTTTGCAGGGAATGAGCAGTTCTTC
CASSFAGNEQFF
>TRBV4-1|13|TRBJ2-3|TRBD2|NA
TGCGCCAGCAGCCCTATGGGGCTAGCGGGGGAGTATTTT
CASSPMGLAGEYF
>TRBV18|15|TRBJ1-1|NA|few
TGTGCCAGCTCACCCGCCCCACAGGTGAACACTGAAGCTTTCTTT
CASSPAPQVNTEAFF
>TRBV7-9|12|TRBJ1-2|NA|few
TGTGCCGTCCAGACAGAGAACTATGGCTACACCTTC
CAVQTENYGYTF
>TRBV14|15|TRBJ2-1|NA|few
TGTGCCAGCAGCCGGGACTTTGGCTCCTACAATGAGCAGTTCTTC
CASSRDFGSYNEQFF
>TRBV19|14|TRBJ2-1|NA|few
TGTGCCAGTAGTATTGGACCAGGCGGGAATGAGCAGTTCTTC
CASSIGPGGNEQFF
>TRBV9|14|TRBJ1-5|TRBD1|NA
TGTGCCAGCAGCGGACAGGGGGGAGATCAGCCCCAGCATTTT
CASSGQGGDQPQHF
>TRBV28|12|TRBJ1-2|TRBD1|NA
TGTGCCACCGGGGACAGCAACTATGGCTACACCTTC
CATGDSNYGYTF
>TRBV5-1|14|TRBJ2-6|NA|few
TGCGCCAGCAGCCCCAACTCTGGGGCCAACGTCCTGACTTTC
CASSPNSGANVLTF
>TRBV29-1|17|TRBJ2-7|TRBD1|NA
TGCAGCGTTGCGGACAGGGGTAAGGTAGAGATCTCCTACGAGCAGTACTTC
CSVADRGKVEISYEQYF
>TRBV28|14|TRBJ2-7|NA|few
TGTGCCAGCAGTACCCTTCAGGGGGGCTACGAGCAGTACTTC
CASSTLQGGYEQYF
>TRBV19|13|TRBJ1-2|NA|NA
TGTGCCAGTAGTCCGGGGGGGACCTATGGCTACACCTTC
CASSPGGTYGYTF